This T cell receptor (beta chain) comes out of a study of blood T cell repertoires in COVID-19. Turning to the study itself: Acute and convalescent COVID-19 specimens originated in the United States, Italy and Spain. Sample material is recorded as cDNA or gDNA derived from T cells, B-cell-depleted T cells, or PBMCs.

V gave up 2 bases and J gave up 0 bases, with 9 bases separating them. The CDR3 covers 15 residues. Germline lookup yields CDR1 SGHRS and CDR2 YFSETQ. Comments on this clone: Other DNA sequences in this specimen translate into the identical CDR3.

Original analysis: Researchers report that nucleated cell counts were estimated from reference gene primer amplification. Profiled with immunoSEQ multiplex PCR; TCRdb holds only in-frame clones, not every one. The V and J calls and the clone size are those of that table, but D and trimming were determined from the DNA. In the table there are about 110,000 clones, about nine tenths of which are singletons. The V gene is TRBV5-1, the J gene TRBJ2-1; possible D gene TRBD2, 6 bases. This sequence originates from a middle-aged man with acute or convalescent COVID-19. The sequenced sample consisted of peripheral blood. The CDR3 is CASSLGGSSYNEQFF. Written as DNA, the CDR3 is TGCGCCAGCAGCTTAGGAGGGAGCTCCTACAATGAGCAGTTCTTC.